This T cell receptor (beta chain) derives from a study of shared clonotypes between healthy human individuals. Study processing details: ImmunoSEQ only sent back junction sequences with no quality scores, so filtering was done differently. Clones were read by immunoSEQ multiplex PCR, and TCRdb kept only the in-frame ones, dropping some. V, J and clone size reflect that table, while D and trimming were determined from the DNA. The table shows 550,000 to 600,000 clones, with 95% to 98% occurring only once. Note on this clone: Its antigen is currently unknown.

Naive CD8 isolation took CD45RO-negative cells positively selected for CCR7 and excluded terminally differentiated effector memory CD45RA+ cells. Overall study results and limits: Rarefaction curves obtained for sorted subsets showed sequencing incomplete despite large depth.

Losses at the gene ends were 4 bases for V and 3 bases for J; bases not matched to a gene: 6. The CDR3 has 16 residues. Per the germline V gene, CDR1 is LNHDA and CDR2 is SQIVND (reference sequence). This chain connects TRBV19 to TRBJ2-2; 9 positions agree with TRBD1. This TCR came from a man aged 25-45 years in good health. The sequenced sample was naive CD8+ T cells sorted from blood. Here the CDR3 DNA reads TGTGCCAGTAGTAGAAGGACAGGGGAGTACACCGGGGAGCTGTTTTTT. The encoded protein is CASSRRTGEYTGELFF.